A selection of T cell receptor beta chains follows, all from one sample in a study of T cell responses to AZD1222 COVID-19 vaccine. Produced via immunoSEQ multiplex PCR; TCRdb's table is partial and in-frame only. The data show 100,000 to 150,000 clones, roughly 92% seen once. The sample was peripheral blood, taken 28 days after the second AZD1222 dose. Receptor source: an adult who received the AZD1222 COVID-19 vaccine. Each CDR3 is given with its conserved first and last residue. D genes are given only for firm matches. The size of a clone is reported for some rows only, either as once, few or many, or as a class for expanded clones.

size | J | D | V | DNA | CDR3
once | TRBJ1-3 | . | TRBV20-1 | TGCAGTGCTAGTACGACTGGAAACACCATATATTTT | CSASTTGNTIYF
. | TRBJ1-6 | . | TRBV3-1/TRBV3-2 | TGTGCCAGCAGCCAATTCGGGACCTTTTATTCACCCCTCCACTTT | CASSQFGTFYSPLHF
once | TRBJ2-3 | . | TRBV10-3 | TGTGCCAACCGGGACACCGCAACAGATACGCAGTATTTT | CANRDTATDTQYF
. | TRBJ1-5 | . | TRBV28 | TGTGCCAGCAGTTTAGGGGGGGCTGGCAATCAGCCCCAGCATTTT | CASSLGGAGNQPQHF
. | TRBJ2-6 | . | TRBV18 | TGTGCCAGCTCACCGCCAAGCTCTGGGGCCAACGTCCTGACTTTC | CASSPPSSGANVLTF
. | TRBJ2-1 | TRBD1 | TRBV19 | TGTGCCAGTAGTACTACAGGGGAGACGGAGCAGTTCTTC | CASSTTGETEQFF
. | TRBJ2-3 | TRBD1 | TRBV5-1 | TGCGCCAGCAGCTTCAGGGACAGAAACACAGATACGCAGTATTTT | CASSFRDRNTDTQYF
. | TRBJ2-3 | TRBD2 | TRBV5-1 | TGCGCCAGCAGCTTGAAGCGGGAAAGCACAGATACGCAGTATTTT | CASSLKRESTDTQYF
. | TRBJ2-5 | . | TRBV5-6 | TGTGCCAGCAGCTTGGCCAGCTCTGCGGGGTACTTC | CASSLASSAGYF
. | TRBJ2-2 | TRBD1 | TRBV6-6 | TGTGCCAGCAGTTGGGACAGCAACACCGGGGAGCTGTTTTTT | CASSWDSNTGELFF
. | TRBJ1-4 | . | TRBV5-4 | TGTGCCAGCAGCCCAGGAAGGTGGGATGAAAAACTGTTTTTT | CASSPGRWDEKLFF
. | TRBJ2-2 | . | TRBV6-2/TRBV6-3 | TGTGCCAGCAGCCTGCGGCGGCCCTTCACCGGGGAGCTGTTTTTT | CASSLRRPFTGELFF
. | TRBJ1-1 | TRBD1 | TRBV2 | TGTGCCAGCAGGACAGGGGGTTTACCTGAAGCTTTCTTT | CASRTGGLPEAFF
. | TRBJ1-2 | . | TRBV6-2/TRBV6-3 | TGTGCCAGCAGTTCGGGGGGGATAGCTAACTATGGCTACACCTTC | CASSSGGIANYGYTF
. | TRBJ2-3 | . | TRBV7-2 | TGTGCCAGCAGCTGGGCGAGTCCCCCTAGCACAGATACGCAGTATTTT | CASSWASPPSTDTQYF
. | TRBJ1-1 | . | TRBV11-1 | TGTGCCAGCAGCTTAGCAGAGAACACTGAAGCTTTCTTT | CASSLAENTEAFF
. | TRBJ1-4 | TRBD1 | TRBV5-5 | TGTGCCAGCAGTGAGAAATTACAGGGGGTTAATGAAAAACTGTTTTTT | CASSEKLQGVNEKLFF
. | TRBJ2-7 | . | TRBV7-2 | TGTGCCAGCAGCTTAGCGTGGGGAGCTGGGTACGAGCAGTACTTC | CASSLAWGAGYEQYF
. | TRBJ1-1 | . | TRBV12-3/TRBV12-4 | TGTGCCAGCAGCCAGACACCGATCACTGAAGCTTTCTTT | CASSQTPITEAFF
few | TRBJ1-4 | . | TRBV5-1 | TGCGCCAGCAGCTTGGAGGGGGGTAATGAAAAACTGTTTTTT | CASSLEGGNEKLFF
. | TRBJ1-1 | . | TRBV15 | TGTGCCACCAGCAGAGGGGGACTGAACACTGAAGCTTTCTTT | CATSRGGLNTEAFF
few | TRBJ1-2 | . | TRBV14 | TGTGCCAGCAGCCAAGAGTCGGCGTACTATGGCTACACCTTC | CASSQESAYYGYTF
. | TRBJ2-7 | TRBD2 | TRBV27 | TGTGCCAGCAGCTCCCCGCGGGGGGGCTCCTACGAGCAGTACTTC | CASSSPRGGSYEQYF
. | TRBJ2-3 | TRBD2 | TRBV27 | TGTGCCAGCAGTTTACGGCGGGAGGGCACTACGCAGTATTTT | CASSLRREGTTQYF
. | TRBJ2-6 | . | TRBV19 | TGTGCCAGTAGTATAATGAATTCTGGGGCCAACGTCCTGACTTTC | CASSIMNSGANVLTF
. | TRBJ2-3 | TRBD1 | TRBV5-1 | TGCGCCAGCAGCGGGACAGGGGCAGATACGCAGTATTTT | CASSGTGADTQYF
. | TRBJ2-3 | . | TRBV12-3/TRBV12-4 | TGTGCCAGCAGTTTGAGGGTTTCAGATACGCAGTATTTT | CASSLRVSDTQYF
. | TRBJ1-5 | . | TRBV4-1 | TGCGCCAGCAGCCAAGATCATAGCAATCAGCCCCAGCATTTT | CASSQDHSNQPQHF
. | TRBJ2-2 | TRBD1 | TRBV24-1 | TGTGCCACCAGGGACAGGGGTACCGGGGAGCTGTTTTTT | CATRDRGTGELFF
. | TRBJ1-2 | . | TRBV12-3/TRBV12-4 | TGTGCCAGCACCCTTTCGGGGTATGGCTACACCTTC | CASTLSGYGYTF
. | TRBJ2-1 | . | TRBV4-3 | TGCGCCAGCAGCCAAGATACGTCAGGGAATTACAATGAGCAGTTCTTC | CASSQDTSGNYNEQFF
. | TRBJ1-2 | . | TRBV7-3 | TGTGCCAGCAGCTTGGACGCCGGTAACTATGGCTACACCTTC | CASSLDAGNYGYTF
. | TRBJ1-5 | . | TRBV2 | TGTGCCAGCAGTGATGGTTCTAGCAATCAGCCCCAGCATTTT | CASSDGSSNQPQHF
. | TRBJ1-1 | . | TRBV10-3 | TGTGCCATCAGTGAGTCTCGACAGTTCACTGAAGCTTTCTTT | CAISESRQFTEAFF
. | TRBJ2-7 | . | TRBV4-3 | TGCGCCAGCAGCCAAGAGCTCGGGAACTCCTACGAGCAGTACTTC | CASSQELGNSYEQYF
. | TRBJ2-7 | . | TRBV7-2 | TGTGCCAGCAGCCCGGCACAGGGCCTGATTTACGAGCAGTACTTC | CASSPAQGLIYEQYF
. | TRBJ2-7 | TRBD2 | TRBV4-3 | TGCGCCAGCAGCCAGTGGACTAGCGGGGGGGGATCCTACGAGCAGTACTTC | CASSQWTSGGGSYEQYF
. | TRBJ1-2 | . | TRBV27 | TGTGCCAGCAGTTTATCGCGGACCTGGGGCTACACCTTC | CASSLSRTWGYTF
. | TRBJ2-7 | . | TRBV18 | TGTGCCAGCTCACAGTCGCCGGTAGGGGCCCTCTACGAGCAGTACTTC | CASSQSPVGALYEQYF
. | TRBJ1-1 | TRBD1 | TRBV19 | TGTGCCAGTTTTAGGACAGGGTACACTGAAGCTTTCTTT | CASFRTGYTEAFF
. | TRBJ1-2 | . | TRBV2 | TGTGCCAGCAGTGACGAGGGACCGGATGGCTACACCTTC | CASSDEGPDGYTF
. | TRBJ2-7 | TRBD1 | TRBV6-5 | TGTGCCAGCAGTTCCCGACAGGGTTCATCCTACGAGCAGTACTTC | CASSSRQGSSYEQYF
. | TRBJ2-5 | TRBD1 | TRBV7-2 | TGTGCCAGCAGCTTAACCCGGGACAGGCAAGAGACCCAGTACTTC | CASSLTRDRQETQYF
. | TRBJ1-1 | . | TRBV11-3 | TGTGCCAGCAGCTCCCAGAGCACGTATGAAGCTTTCTTT | CASSSQSTYEAFF
. | TRBJ1-4 | TRBD1 | TRBV2 | TGTGCCAGCAGTGAATTGGGTCAGGGGGCGAGTGAAAAACTGTTTTTT | CASSELGQGASEKLFF
. | TRBJ1-1 | . | TRBV9 | TGTGCCAGCGGAAGGGGGAACACTGAAGCTTTCTTT | CASGRGNTEAFF
. | TRBJ2-2 | TRBD2 | TRBV3-1/TRBV3-2 | TGTGCCAGCAGCCAAGGACTAGCGGGAGTCACGAACACCGGGGAGCTGTTTTTT | CASSQGLAGVTNTGELFF
once | TRBJ1-4 | . | TRBV9 | TGTGCCAGCAGCGTAGTGGGGGGGCGATACGAAAAACTGTTTTTT | CASSVVGGRYEKLFF
. | TRBJ2-5 | TRBD2 | TRBV7-6 | TGTGCCAGCAGCCAAAGAGCGGGAGGAGTGGAGACCCAGTACTTC | CASSQRAGGVETQYF
. | TRBJ2-3 | TRBD2 | TRBV7-3 | TGTGCCAGCAGCCTCGCTAGCGGGGGGGACACAGATACGCAGTATTTT | CASSLASGGDTDTQYF
. | TRBJ1-4 | . | TRBV27 | TGTGCCAGCAGTTTGACAGGCCGAGAAGGCGAAAAACTGTTTTTT | CASSLTGREGEKLFF